Below, 32 T cell receptor beta chains from the same sample are listed, as sequenced in a study of graft-versus-host responses after intestinal transplantation. The antigens these receptors bind are not known. Clones were read by immunoSEQ multiplex PCR, and TCRdb kept only the in-frame ones, dropping some. The sample contains tens of thousands of clones, roughly 87% of which appear only once. This sample comprised unstimulated CD8+ T cells sorted from spleen or lymph node cells, obtained before intestinal transplant. These receptors all stem from a human donor who received an intestinal transplant.

J is TRBJ2-5 and V is TRBV4-1, with 11 positions matching TRBD2. In germline, CDR1 is MGHRA, CDR2 YSYEKL. The CDR3 runs to 18 residues. Losses at the gene ends were 1 base for V and 3 bases for J; bases not matched to a gene: 10. The CDR3: CASSQVISGGAVEETQYF. The CDR3 DNA reads TGCGCCAGCAGCCAAGTTATTAGCGGGGGGGCGGTGGAAGAGACCCAGTACTTC.

The chain is built from TRBV7-3 and TRBJ2-7; D is perhaps TRBD1 (6 bases). The germline V gene encodes CDR1 SGHTA and CDR2 FQGTGA. The CDR3 consists of 14 residues. Trimming stripped 5 bases from V and 1 base from J, with 12 bases between. The CDR3 reads CASSPTQGSYEQYF. The CDR3 nucleotides are TGTGCCAGCAGCCCGACACAGGGATCCTACGAGCAGTACTTC.

The chain links TRBV27 to TRBJ2-1, with D tentatively TRBD2 (5 bases). Per germline, CDR1 MNHEY and CDR2 SMNVEV (reference sequence). This CDR3 is built from 14 residues. Trimming took off 0 bases at V and 10 bases at J, with 13 bases between the two ends. This chain's CDR3 is CASSLSPNTGEQFF. The DNA for the CDR3 is TGTGCCAGCAGTTTATCGCCTAATACGGGGGAGCAGTTCTTC.

The V and J genes are TRBV5-1 and TRBJ1-2; tentatively, D is TRBD1 (5 bases). The CDR3 loop spans 13 amino acids. Trimming took 2 bases from V and 7 from J, leaving 12 bases between them. The germline V gene encodes CDR1 SGHRS and CDR2 YFSETQ. CDR3 amino acids: CASSFFAGAGYTF. The CDR3 nucleotides read TGCGCCAGCAGCTTCTTCGCTGGGGCTGGCTACACCTTC.

This rearrangement joins TRBV27 to TRBJ1-2; possibly TRBD1 for D (5 bases). In germline, CDR1 is MNHEY, CDR2 SMNVEV (reference sequence). CDR3 length: 15 residues. V was shortened by 1 base and J by 6 bases, with 15 bases between the two germline ends. This CDR3 is CASSLLAGWVDGYTF. Written as DNA, the CDR3 is TGTGCCAGCAGTTTATTGGCAGGGTGGGTCGATGGCTACACCTTC.

This clone was counted a single time. V usage is TRBV19 and J usage is TRBJ1-6; D might be TRBD1 (5 bases). CDR3 size: 15 residues. Germline-derived CDR1 and CDR2 are LNHDA and SQIVND (reference sequence). V lost 3 bases and J lost 4, with 10 bases in between. DNA for the CDR3: TGTGCCAGTAGTATCGGGGCGGGGTATAATTCACCCCTCCACTTT. Amino acids: CASSIGAGYNSPLHF.

This clone was seen a single time. The V call is TRBV2, the J call TRBJ2-7; D gene ambiguous. CDR1 is SNHLY, CDR2 FYNNEI, per germline. The ends were cut back, 7 bases at V and 0 bases at J, with 7 bases in the middle. CDR3 length: 12 amino acids. DNA for the CDR3: TGTGCCAGCAACCAGATCTCCTACGAGCAGTACTTC. Translating it yields CASNQISYEQYF.

The chain uses TRBV19 and TRBJ1-1; no firm D call. V was pared by 7 bases and J by 1 base, with 16 bases between. Per germline, CDR1 LNHDA and CDR2 SQIVND (reference sequence). The CDR3 runs 15 residues. The CDR3 loop is CASTPPRGANTEAFF. For the CDR3, the DNA is TGTGCCAGTACCCCCCCGCGAGGCGCGAACACTGAAGCTTTCTTT.

The chain uses TRBV27 and TRBJ2-5, with D unclear. Germline loops: CDR1 MNHEY, CDR2 SMNVEV (reference sequence). The CDR3 consists of 15 residues. V was trimmed by 1 base and J by 1 base, leaving 10 bases between them. CDR3 loop: CASSLLSGSQETQYF. The CDR3, as DNA: TGTGCCAGCAGTTTATTATCAGGTTCCCAAGAGACCCAGTACTTC.

DNA for the CDR3: TGTGCCAGCAGCTTGAAGGGGCCGAATCAGCCCCAGCATTTT. This codes for CASSLKGPNQPQHF. V is TRBV5-4 and J is TRBJ1-5; TRBD1 is a possible D gene (5 bases). There are 14 residues in the CDR3. Germline assignment: CDR1 SGHNT and CDR2 YYREEE (reference sequence). Trimming took 1 base from V and 4 from J, leaving 9 bases between them.

The chain has TRBV11-2 and TRBJ2-7; 12 positions agree with TRBD1. Germline lookup yields CDR1 SGHAT and CDR2 FQNNGV. The V segment lost 4 bases and the J segment 2 bases; nucleotides outside the gene matches: 0. CDR3 length: 14 amino acids. The CDR3 loop reads CASSWDRGPYEQYF. In DNA, the CDR3 is TGTGCCAGCAGCTGGGACAGGGGGCCCTACGAGCAGTACTTC.

J is TRBJ1-4 and V is TRBV7-6; D may be TRBD1 (5 bases). The V end lost 3 bases, the J end lost 5 bases, and 10 bases lay between the germline ends. This CDR3 has 14 residues. Looked up from germline, CDR1 is SGHVS and CDR2 is FNYEAQ. The CDR3 is CASSLGGGNEKLFF. CDR3 coding DNA: TGTGCCAGCAGCTTGGGCGGGGGGAATGAAAAACTGTTTTTT.

The rearrangement uses TRBV7-8 and TRBJ1-1, with D possibly TRBD1 on 6 matching bases. V shed 1 base and J shed 10 bases, with 25 bases lying between them. The CDR3 has 17 amino acids. CDR1 is SGHVS, CDR2 FQNEAQ, per germline. For the CDR3, the DNA is TGTGCCAGCAGCTTAGAAATTTTGTGGACAGATGGATCCTCAGCTTTCTTT. This translates into CASSLEILWTDGSSAFF.

This rearrangement joins TRBV5-1 to TRBJ1-2, with D possibly matching TRBD1 (5 bases). The CDR3 runs to 15 residues. The germline V and J ends were trimmed by 0 bases and 3 bases, with 12 bases remaining between them. Germline CDR1 SGHRS, CDR2 YFSETQ. In DNA, the CDR3 is TGCGCCAGCAGCTTGGCCGGAGGGGACTACTATGGCTACACCTTC. It codes for CASSLAGGDYYGYTF.

This clone was detected only once. J is TRBJ2-7 and V is TRBV6-5; D gene ambiguous. There are 12 residues in the CDR3. Germline loops: CDR1 MNHEY, CDR2 SVGAGI. V lost 5 bases and J lost 7, with 12 bases in between. CDR3 in amino acids: CASSPGLGEQYF. CDR3 DNA sequence: TGTGCCAGCAGTCCAGGCCTTGGGGAGCAGTACTTC.

The chain employs TRBV9 and TRBJ1-1; tentatively, D is TRBD1 (6 bases). Germline CDR1 reads SGDLS; CDR2 reads YYNGEE. The germline V and J ends were trimmed by 3 bases and 3 bases, with 12 bases remaining between them. The CDR3 runs 14 residues. CDR3: CASSGGGSDTEAFF. The CDR3 DNA reads TGTGCCAGCAGCGGGGGGGGCTCGGACACTGAAGCTTTCTTT.

The rearrangement joins TRBV7-3 to TRBJ2-7, with D possibly TRBD2 on 5 matching bases. Germline V gene sequence: CDR1 SGHTA, CDR2 FQGTGA. Trimming removed 5 bases at V and 0 bases at J, with 11 bases between. The CDR3 is 14 residues long. The CDR3 spells CASSPDGDSYEQYF. The CDR3 region has the DNA TGTGCCAGCAGCCCCGACGGGGACTCCTACGAGCAGTACTTC.

The chain carries TRBV5-8 and TRBJ1-1; TRBD1 matches 7 bases. CDR1 and CDR2 from the germline V gene are SGHTS and YDEGEE. J was trimmed by 1 base and V by 2 bases; bases with no gene match: 2. There are 14 residues in the CDR3. DNA for the CDR3: TGTGCCAGCAGCTTAGGGACAGCGAACACTGAAGCTTTCTTT. Protein: CASSLGTANTEAFF.

V gene TRBV29-1 combines with J gene TRBJ1-1; tentatively, D is TRBD1 (6 bases). This CDR3 comprises 13 residues. Trimming took 7 bases from V and 1 from J, leaving 13 bases between them. Germline CDR1 is SQVTM and CDR2 is ANQGSEA. For the CDR3, the DNA is TGCAGCGCTGGGGGCGGAGGGAACACTGAAGCTTTCTTT. This codes for CSAGGGGNTEAFF.

This chain uses TRBV9 with TRBJ1-1, with a weak D call TRBD1 (6 bases). CDR1 and CDR2 from the germline V gene are SGDLS and YYNGEE. The V end lost 0 bases, the J end lost 3 bases, and 15 bases lay between the germline ends. The CDR3 contains 16 residues. This chain's CDR3 is CASSVGRGGADTEAFF. The CDR3 region has the DNA TGTGCCAGCAGCGTAGGGAGAGGGGGAGCCGACACTGAAGCTTTCTTT.

This rearrangement joins TRBV6-6 to TRBJ1-1; 10 nucleotides line up with TRBD1. The CDR3 is 15 residues long. Unmatched junction bases numbered 10, after V lost 5 bases and J lost 7 bases. The germline gives CDR1 MNHNY, CDR2 SVGAGI (reference sequence). The CDR3: CASSPRQGARGEAFF. The CDR3 DNA follows: TGTGCCAGCAGTCCCCGACAGGGGGCGAGAGGTGAAGCTTTCTTT.

A single count supports this clone. The J gene is TRBJ2-5, the V gene TRBV27, with TRBD1 identical over 8 bases. Germline trimming cut 5 bases from V and 2 bases from J; bases unmatched to any gene: 22. CDR1 and CDR2 (germline): MNHEY, SMNVEV (reference sequence). The CDR3 contains 20 residues. In DNA, the CDR3 is TGTGCCAGCAGTACATATACCACCGGGACAGGAGGACATTGGCAAGAGACCCAGTACTTC. This codes for CASSTYTTGTGGHWQETQYF.

This chain links TRBV7-8 with TRBJ1-5; TRBD1 might be the D (6 bases). The V gene lost 8 bases and the J gene lost 6 bases, with 26 bases spanning the gap. The germline CDR1 and CDR2 sequences are SGHVS and FQNEAQ. This CDR3 contains 17 residues. The CDR3 DNA follows: TGTGCCAGCGGTGCCCCTACCGGGACACTTTCCGGTCAGCCCCAGCATTTT. Protein: CASGAPTGTLSGQPQHF.

The rearrangement uses TRBV27 and TRBJ2-7, with a possible D match to TRBD1 (6 bases). The V end was cut by 6 bases, the J end by 1 base, with 13 bases between. Germline V gene sequence: CDR1 MNHEY, CDR2 SMNVEV (reference sequence). The CDR3 is 14 residues long. CDR3 in DNA: TGTGCCAGCAGCCTGGCAGGGGTGTCCTACGAGCAGTACTTC. It codes for CASSLAGVSYEQYF.

The chain recombines TRBV18 with TRBJ1-2; 7 bases fit TRBD1. Germline CDR1 is KGHSH and CDR2 is LQKENI. With V trimmed by 0 bases and J by 8 bases, 9 bases remained unmatched. The CDR3 loop spans 15 amino acids. The CDR3 coding sequence is TGTGCCAGCTCACCACCCTACGACAGGGCCGGGGGCTACACCTTC. It encodes CASSPPYDRAGGYTF.

Of note for this clone: At one boundary the junction diverges from the germline segment, which might be a read error. Other DNA sequences in this specimen translate into the identical CDR3. The chain recombines TRBV4-2 with TRBJ1-1; 8 bases are shared with TRBD1. Germline V lookup: CDR1 LGHNA, CDR2 YNFKEQ. The CDR3 consists of 16 residues. The DNA of the CDR3 is TGTGCCAGCAGCCCGCCCTTGGACAGGGCGAACACTGAGGCTTTCTTT. Its translation: CASSPPLDRANTEAFF.

V usage is TRBV9 and J usage is TRBJ1-3; 7 bases are shared with TRBD1. The CDR3 extends over 15 amino acids. The J segment lost 0 bases and the V segment lost 4 bases, leaving 4 bases of the junction unmatched. The germline gives CDR1 SGDLS, CDR2 YYNGEE. In nucleotides, the CDR3 is TGTGCCAGCAGCACCCACAGGGGCTCTGGAAACACCATATATTTT. It specifies CASSTHRGSGNTIYF.

The CDR3 sequence: CASSVAWGLAYEQYF. In DNA, the CDR3 is TGTGCCAGCAGCGTAGCGTGGGGACTAGCGTACGAGCAGTACTTC. The chain recombines TRBV9 with TRBJ2-7; 10 bases map to TRBD2. This CDR3 region has 15 residues. Per the germline V gene, CDR1 is SGDLS and CDR2 is YYNGEE. After removal of 0 bases from V and 4 bases from J, the junction contained 4 bases not matched to a gene.

The chain joins TRBV9 to TRBJ2-7; 7 nucleotides align to TRBD1. The CDR3 totals 14 residues. With V trimmed by 5 bases and J by 0 bases, 5 bases remained unmatched. Germline V lookup: CDR1 SGDLS, CDR2 YYNGEE. The CDR3 loop reads CASSAGDSSYEQYF. The CDR3 DNA reads TGTGCCAGCAGTGCTGGGGACAGCTCCTACGAGCAGTACTTC.

As regards this clone: Other DNA sequences in the same sample also yield this CDR3. This chain uses TRBV9 with TRBJ1-1; D is unresolved. CDR1 is SGDLS, CDR2 YYNGEE, per germline. The CDR3 has 13 amino acids. V dropped 4 bases and J dropped 5 bases, with 12 bases sitting between them. The CDR3 reads CASSPTGNTEAFF. The CDR3 DNA reads TGTGCCAGCAGCCCGACCGGGAATACTGAAGCTTTCTTT.

This rearrangement joins TRBV13 to TRBJ2-6, with 7 positions matching TRBD1. V lost 4 bases and J lost 2; bases outside the gene matches: 2. Looked up from germline, CDR1 is PRHDT and CDR2 is FYEKMQ (reference sequence). There are 15 residues in the CDR3. The DNA for the CDR3 is TGTGCCAGCAGCTCTACAGGGGCTGGGGCCAACGTCCTGACTTTC. Its translation is CASSSTGAGANVLTF. The full variable domain, in which reference TRBV13 and TRBJ2-6 provide the parts outside the CDR3, is AAGVIQSPRHLIKEKRETATLKCYPIPRHDTVYWYQQGPGQDPQFLISFYEKMQSDKGSIPDRFSAQQFSDYHSELNMSSLELGDSALYFCASSSTGAGANVLTFGAGSRLTVL.

V is TRBV11-1 and J is TRBJ2-1, with 7 bases aligning to TRBD1. V shed 1 base, J shed 6 bases, and the junction held 15 bases outside the gene matches. The CDR3 contains 18 residues. CDR1 is SGHAT and CDR2 is FQDESV in the germline V gene (reference sequence). CDR3 sequence: CASSLGLVGTGDINEQFF. In DNA form, the CDR3 reads TGTGCCAGCAGCTTAGGGCTCGTCGGCACAGGGGACATCAATGAGCAGTTCTTC. Filled out from reference TRBV11-1 and TRBJ2-1, the complete variable domain reads EAEVAQSPRYKITEKSQAVAFWCDPISGHATLYWYRQILGQGPELLVQFQDESVVDDSQLPKDRFSAERLKGVDSTLKIQPAELGDSAMYLCASSLGLVGTGDINEQFFGPGTRLTVL.